Listed here are 29 T cell receptor beta chains from one sample, sequenced in a study of T cell responses to AZD1222 COVID-19 vaccine. Some clones are missing from TCRdb's copy, which holds only in-frame ones; the method was immunoSEQ multiplex PCR. Seen here are about 180,000 clones, more than 80% observed once, and the top ten hold 2.6%. Specimen: peripheral blood, collected on day 0 of AZD1222 vaccination. Every receptor here comes from an adult in good health.

This clone was recorded a few times. The V gene is TRBV4-2, the J gene TRBJ1-2; tentatively, D is TRBD1 (5 bases). This CDR3 is 16 amino acids long. CDR1 LGHNA and CDR2 YNFKEQ come from the germline V gene. Between the trimmed V and J ends, which lost 2 bases and 4 bases, there was a span of 17 bases. CDR3 DNA sequence: TGTGCCAGCAGCCAACGCAGCAGGGACGGCGGCTATGGCTACACCTTC. Residues: CASSQRSRDGGYGYTF.

V usage is TRBV30 and J usage is TRBJ2-7, with D perhaps matching TRBD2 (6 bases). This CDR3 is 15 amino acids long. Germline assignment: CDR1 GTSNPN and CDR2 SVGIG (reference sequence). V lost 0 bases and J lost 3, with 15 bases in between. CDR3 region: CAWSVRPAGIYEQYF. The CDR3 nucleotides are TGTGCCTGGAGTGTACGCCCAGCGGGTATCTACGAGCAGTACTTC.

The V call is TRBV7-9, the J call TRBJ1-3; D is perhaps TRBD1 (6 bases). V dropped 4 bases and J dropped 1 base, with 17 bases sitting between them. Germline V gene sequence: CDR1 SEHNR, CDR2 FQNEAQ (reference sequence). This CDR3 has 17 residues. This chain's CDR3 is CASSSGAGHRSGNTIYF. DNA for the CDR3: TGTGCCAGCAGCTCGGGAGCGGGACATCGATCTGGAAACACCATATATTTT.

The gene calls are TRBV7-9 and TRBJ2-1; 14 positions match TRBD2. CDR3 length equals 17 residues. The ends lost 8 bases at V and 2 bases at J; junction bases unmatched: 8. CDR1 and CDR2 (germline): SEHNR, FQNEAQ (reference sequence). The CDR3 loop reads CASLLTSGRVPYNEQFF. The CDR3 DNA sequence: TGTGCCAGCCTCCTGACTAGCGGGAGGGTCCCCTACAATGAGCAGTTCTTC.

The V gene is TRBV19, the J gene TRBJ1-1, with unresolved D. V shed 4 bases and J shed 4 bases, with 22 bases lying between them. CDR1 is LNHDA and CDR2 is SQIVND in the germline V gene (reference sequence). This CDR3 contains 17 residues. DNA of the CDR3: TGTGCCAGTAGTAGCCGAATTTTGTCGAGGGAGGTCACTGAAGCTTTCTTT. It encodes CASSSRILSREVTEAFF.

The chain combines TRBV19 with TRBJ1-2; 8 bases map to TRBD1. The CDR3 length is 15 residues. With V trimmed by 4 bases and J by 0 bases, 4 bases remained unmatched. Germline CDR1 reads LNHDA; CDR2 reads SQIVND (reference sequence). This CDR3 reads CASSTPGQANYGYTF. In nucleotides, the CDR3 is TGTGCCAGTAGTACACCGGGACAGGCTAACTATGGCTACACCTTC.

The chain recombines TRBV5-4 with TRBJ1-1, with 7 nucleotides matching TRBD1. Losses at the gene ends were 3 bases for V and 1 base for J; bases not matched to a gene: 3. This CDR3 spans 14 amino acids. Germline V gene lookup returns CDR1 SGHNT and CDR2 YYREEE (reference sequence). The CDR3 DNA reads as TGTGCCAGCAGCTGGGGACAGAAGAACACTGAAGCTTTCTTT. As protein: CASSWGQKNTEAFF. The full variable domain, rest sourced from reference TRBV5-4 and TRBJ1-1, is ETGVTQSPTHLIKTRGQQVTLRCSSQSGHNTVSWYQQALGQGPQFIFQYYREEENGRGNFPPRFSGLQFPNYSSELNVNALELDDSALYLCASSWGQKNTEAFFGQGTRLTVV.

The chain joins TRBV10-3 to TRBJ1-5, with a possible D match to TRBD1 (5 bases). Trimming left V 5 bases short and J 0 bases short, with 11 bases between. CDR1 ENHRY and CDR2 SYGVKD come from the germline V gene. CDR3 length equals 15 residues. CDR3 sequence reads: CAISQGRDSNQPQHF. CDR3 DNA: TGTGCCATCAGTCAGGGTAGGGATAGCAATCAGCCCCAGCATTTT.

This clone appeared once. The genes are TRBV9 and TRBJ2-2, with 8 bases lining up with TRBD2. V shed 2 bases and J 6 bases; nucleotides not matched to a gene: 6. Germline-derived CDR1 and CDR2 are SGDLS and YYNGEE. The CDR3 length is 15 residues. The CDR3 region is CASSVSGSTSGELFF. CDR3 nucleotides: TGTGCCAGCAGCGTGAGCGGGAGTACGTCCGGGGAGCTGTTTTTT.

This clone has a single count. This chain connects TRBV2 to TRBJ2-5; TRBD2 is a possible D gene (6 bases). CDR3 length equals 16 residues. Germline V gene data show CDR1 as SNHLY and CDR2 as FYNNEI. V lost 6 bases to trimming and J lost 4 bases, with 21 bases between them. CDR3 residues: CASRRHDRGTGETQYF. CDR3 nucleotide sequence: TGTGCCAGCAGACGCCACGATAGAGGGACTGGAGAGACCCAGTACTTC.

The chain uses TRBV29-1 and TRBJ2-1, with D possibly being TRBD1 (5 bases). The germline V and J ends were trimmed by 4 bases and 4 bases, with 11 bases remaining between them. Germline CDR1 is SQVTM and CDR2 is ANQGSEA. CDR3 length equals 13 residues. CDR3 sequence (DNA): TGCAGCGTTGGTTCAGGGCCTTACAATGAGCAGTTCTTC. Amino acid sequence: CSVGSGPYNEQFF.

J is TRBJ2-7 and V is TRBV7-2, with D perhaps TRBD2 (6 bases). V gave up 1 base and J gave up 3 bases, with 16 bases separating them. CDR1 and CDR2 (germline): SGHTA, FQGNSA. The CDR3 runs 16 residues. The CDR3 region has the DNA TGTGCCAGCAGCTTAGGGTCGGGAGCACAATTCTACGAGCAGTACTTC. Translated: CASSLGSGAQFYEQYF.

V is TRBV3-1 (or the pseudogene TRBV3-2) and J is TRBJ2-1; possibly TRBD1 or TRBD2 for D (5 bases each). V shed 6 bases and J shed 6 bases, with 15 bases lying between them. The CDR3 has 14 residues. Germline V gene data show CDR1 as LGHDT and CDR2 as YNNKEL (reference sequence). In DNA, the CDR3 is TGTGCCAGCAGTTACGGGGACGGCCTCAATGAGCAGTTCTTC. Protein sequence: CASSYGDGLNEQFF.

This chain joins TRBV5-4 and TRBJ1-1; weak D call: TRBD1 (5 bases). Trimming stripped 2 bases from V and 3 bases from J, with 11 bases between. This CDR3 contains 14 residues. Germline V CDR1 and CDR2: SGHNT, YYREEE (reference sequence). CDR3 nucleotides: TGTGCCAGCAGCTTACAGGATCGGGACACTGAAGCTTTCTTT. Translated: CASSLQDRDTEAFF.

The chain carries TRBV7-9 and TRBJ1-2; tentatively, D is TRBD1 (5 bases). In germline, CDR1 is SEHNR, CDR2 FQNEAQ (reference sequence). The V gene lost 2 bases and the J gene lost 8 bases, with 15 bases spanning the gap. The CDR3 contains 14 residues. CDR3 coding DNA: TGTGCCAGCAGCTTACATGGAGGGGAGAAGGGCTACACCTTC. It translates to CASSLHGGEKGYTF.

The chain links TRBV6-5 to TRBJ1-4; no reliable D call. The CDR3 consists of 15 residues. Germline assignment: CDR1 MNHEY and CDR2 SVGAGI. With 5 bases removed from V and 6 bases from J, the gap between germline ends came to 16 bases. In DNA form, the CDR3 reads TGTGCCAGCAGTATACCCCAACGTGGATATGAAAAACTGTTTTTT. It translates to CASSIPQRGYEKLFF.

The rearrangement links TRBV5-4 to TRBJ1-5; D gene unclear. Trimming cost V 4 bases and J 9 bases, with 14 bases left between them. The germline V gene encodes CDR1 SGHNT and CDR2 YYREEE (reference sequence). There are 13 residues in the CDR3. CDR3 in amino acids: CASSLDIGGPQHF. The DNA for the CDR3 is TGTGCCAGCAGCCTCGACATCGGCGGGCCCCAGCATTTT.

The count of this clone is one. The chain recombines TRBV9 with TRBJ1-1; TRBD1 matches at 7 bases. Germline V lookup: CDR1 SGDLS, CDR2 YYNGEE. The CDR3 is 16 residues long. Trimming cost V 0 bases and J 0 bases; bases outside gene matches: 5. The CDR3 coding sequence is TGTGCCAGCAGCGTAGACAGGGGCCCCATGAACACTGAAGCTTTCTTT. This gives the protein CASSVDRGPMNTEAFF.

The rearrangement uses TRBV5-8 and TRBJ2-7; 10 positions agree with TRBD1. Germline CDR1 and CDR2: SGHTS and YDEGEE. The J segment lost 3 bases and the V segment lost 4 bases, leaving 4 bases of the junction unmatched. The CDR3 is 14 residues long. CDR3 DNA sequence: TGTGCCAGCAGCCCCGGACAGGGGGACTACGAGCAGTACTTC. It specifies CASSPGQGDYEQYF.

This clone was counted a single time. V usage is TRBV5-4 and J usage is TRBJ2-3, with D maybe TRBD2 (6 bases). From germline, CDR1 is SGHNT and CDR2 YYREEE (reference sequence). The CDR3 runs 14 residues. Trimming shortened V by 1 base and J by 5 bases, and 11 bases separated the two germline ends. This CDR3 reads CASSLMQEGDTQYF. The CDR3 coding sequence is TGTGCCAGCAGCTTGATGCAGGAGGGAGATACGCAGTATTTT.

This sequence joins TRBV10-3 and TRBJ1-4; D not certain. V was trimmed by 6 bases and J by 4 bases, leaving 9 bases between them. The CDR3 covers 13 residues. Germline lookup yields CDR1 ENHRY and CDR2 SYGVKD. DNA for the CDR3: TGTGCCATCAGAGGGTTTGATAATGAAAAACTGTTTTTT. Encoded protein: CAIRGFDNEKLFF.

This clone showed up just once. The chain carries TRBV7-8 and TRBJ1-5; TRBD1 agrees at 7 bases. Germline CDR1 SGHVS, CDR2 FQNEAQ. This CDR3 is built from 14 residues. The V gene end was trimmed by 3 bases and the J gene end by 7 bases; junction bases not matched to a gene: 6. CDR3 sequence reads: CASSFRQGEQPQHF. In DNA form, the CDR3 reads TGTGCCAGCAGCTTCAGACAGGGCGAGCAGCCCCAGCATTTT. The entire variable domain, with the rest obtained from reference TRBV7-8 and TRBJ1-5, is as follows: GAGVSQSPRYKVAKRGQDVALRCDPISGHVSLFWYQQALGQGPEFLTYFQNEAQLDKSGLPSDRFFAERPEGSVSTLKIQRTQQEDSAVYLCASSFRQGEQPQHFGDGTRLSIL.

This rearrangement joins TRBV19 to TRBJ2-3; D possibly corresponds to TRBD2 (5 bases). Germline CDR1 is LNHDA and CDR2 is SQIVND (reference sequence). The CDR3 runs 17 residues. V lost 11 bases to trimming and J lost 2 bases, with 26 bases between them. Here the CDR3 DNA reads TGTGCCTCCCGTCCCAACGGGATGTCGGGTTTCACAGATACGCAGTATTTT. It codes for CASRPNGMSGFTDTQYF.

This clone came up a few times. This chain links TRBV27 with TRBJ1-6, with a possible D match to TRBD1 (5 bases). Germline lookup yields CDR1 MNHEY and CDR2 SMNVEV (reference sequence). The CDR3 runs 14 residues. Trimming pared 7 bases from V and 5 bases from J, leaving 12 bases between. CDR3 amino acids: CASTSTADNSPLHF. Written as DNA, the CDR3 is TGTGCCAGCACCTCGACAGCCGATAATTCACCCCTCCACTTT.

This clone was recorded a few times. The chain couples TRBV11-2 to TRBJ2-7; 14 nucleotides line up with TRBD2. Germline V lookup: CDR1 SGHAT, CDR2 FQNNGV. J gave up 2 bases and V 5 bases, and 8 bases lay outside the gene matches. The CDR3 has 17 amino acids. CDR3 in amino acids: CASSQPPGLAGAYEQYF. The CDR3 bases are TGTGCCAGCAGCCAACCACCGGGACTAGCGGGGGCCTACGAGCAGTACTTC.

This chain joins TRBV6-1 and TRBJ1-4, with D perhaps matching TRBD1 (6 bases). The CDR3 has 14 residues. The V gene lost 3 bases and the J gene lost 7 bases, with 12 bases spanning the gap. The germline V gene has CDR1 MNHNS and CDR2 SASEGT. CDR3 residues: CASSDWGAGEKLFF. The CDR3 DNA reads as TGTGCCAGCAGTGATTGGGGGGCCGGTGAAAAACTGTTTTTT.

The gene calls are TRBV15 and TRBJ1-1; D is possibly TRBD1 (5 bases). The CDR3 runs 16 residues. Germline assignment: CDR1 LNHNV and CDR2 YYDKDF (reference sequence). Trimming left V 3 bases short and J 0 bases short, with 14 bases between. The CDR3 region has the DNA TGTGCCACCAGCAGGTCCATGGGGGGGATGAACACTGAAGCTTTCTTT. Translating gives CATSRSMGGMNTEAFF.

This chain joins TRBV19 and TRBJ1-1; possibly TRBD1 for D (5 bases). V lost 7 bases and J lost 4, with 16 bases in between. Germline-derived CDR1 and CDR2 are LNHDA and SQIVND (reference sequence). CDR3 length: 14 amino acids. The CDR3 here is CASTTRQWGTEAFF. The CDR3, as DNA: TGTGCCAGTACGACCCGACAGTGGGGCACTGAAGCTTTCTTT.

In the case of this clone: This specimen includes other DNA sequences encoding the same CDR3. CDR3 in DNA: TGTGCCAGCAGCTTGACAGTGAATGAAAAACTGTTTTTT. Protein: CASSLTVNEKLFF. The rearrangement uses TRBV11-2 and TRBJ1-4, with D perhaps TRBD1 (5 bases). The CDR3 consists of 13 residues. Germline loops: CDR1 SGHAT, CDR2 FQNNGV. V dropped 3 bases and J dropped 5 bases, with 7 bases sitting between them.